This TCR beta chain was documented in a study of blood T cell repertoires in COVID-19. Overall study context: Samples taken during acute and convalescent COVID-19 were collected in the United States, Italy and Spain. T cells, B-cell-depleted T cells, or PBMCs supplied cDNA or gDNA.

V lost 1 base and J 3 bases, leaving 6 bases between the germline ends. Per the germline V gene, CDR1 is KGHSH and CDR2 is LQKENI. This CDR3 comprises 14 residues. As handled by the study authors: Estimation of nucleated cell counts relied on the amplification of reference gene primers. Here immunoSEQ multiplex PCR was the method, and the copy in TCRdb shows in-frame clones only, minus some. V and J calls and clone size follow that table, whereas D and trimming were derived from the DNA. The sample contains 25,000 to 35,000 clones, around 86% of which appear only once. Sequenced input: peripheral blood. This TCR was recovered from a human donor in a cohort sampled during active COVID-19. The chain carries TRBV18 and TRBJ2-2, with D maybe TRBD2 (6 bases). For the CDR3, the DNA is TGTGCCAGCTCACCACGGGGGGACACCGGGGAGCTGTTTTTT. Amino acid sequence: CASSPRGDTGELFF.